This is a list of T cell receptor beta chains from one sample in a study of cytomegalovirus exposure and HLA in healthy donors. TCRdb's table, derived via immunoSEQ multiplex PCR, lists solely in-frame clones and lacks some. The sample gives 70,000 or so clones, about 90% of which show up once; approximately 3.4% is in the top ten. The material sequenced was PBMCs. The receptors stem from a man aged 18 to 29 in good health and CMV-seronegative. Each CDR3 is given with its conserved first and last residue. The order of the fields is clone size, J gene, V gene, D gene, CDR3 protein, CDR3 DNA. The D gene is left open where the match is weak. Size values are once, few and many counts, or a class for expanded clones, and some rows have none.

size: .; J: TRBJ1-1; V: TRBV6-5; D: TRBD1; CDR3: CASRATGAGNTEAFF; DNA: TGTGCCAGCAGAGCTACAGGGGCTGGGAACACTGAAGCTTTCTTT
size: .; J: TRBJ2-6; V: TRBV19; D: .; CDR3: CASSMAREVWANVLTF; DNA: TGTGCCAGTAGTATGGCCAGGGAGGTCTGGGCCAACGTCCTGACTTTC
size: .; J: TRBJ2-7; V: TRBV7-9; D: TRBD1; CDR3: CASSAETGLDEQYF; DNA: TGTGCCAGCAGCGCAGAGACAGGGTTGGATGAGCAGTACTTC
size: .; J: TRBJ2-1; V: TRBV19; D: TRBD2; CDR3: CASLRTGTSGRVYNEQFF; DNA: TGTGCCAGTCTCAGGACAGGGACTAGCGGGAGAGTTTACAATGAGCAGTTCTTC
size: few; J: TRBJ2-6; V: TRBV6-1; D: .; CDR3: CASSVEFSGANVLTF; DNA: TGTGCCAGCAGTGTTGAGTTCTCTGGGGCCAACGTCCTGACTTTC
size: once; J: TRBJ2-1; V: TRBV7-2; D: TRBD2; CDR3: CASSLASGWFF; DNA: TGTGCCAGCAGCTTGGCTAGCGGTTGGTTCTTC
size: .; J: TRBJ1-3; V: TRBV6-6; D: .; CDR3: CASRQTGNTIYF; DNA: TGTGCCAGCAGGCAGACTGGAAACACCATATATTTT
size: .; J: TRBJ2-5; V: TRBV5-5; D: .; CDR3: CASSEGFRRPEETQYF; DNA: TGTGCCAGCAGCGAGGGTTTCAGAAGGCCAGAAGAGACCCAGTACTTC
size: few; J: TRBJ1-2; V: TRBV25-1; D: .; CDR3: CASSEGVRGDRYTF; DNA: TGTGCCAGCAGTGAAGGGGTCAGGGGAGACCGCTACACCTTC
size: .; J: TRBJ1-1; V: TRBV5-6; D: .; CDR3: CASSQLLPTGTEAFF; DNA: TGTGCCAGCAGCCAGCTATTACCCACGGGGACTGAAGCTTTCTTT
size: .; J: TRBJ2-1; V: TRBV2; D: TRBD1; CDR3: CASRVQGARNEQFF; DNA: TGTGCCAGCAGGGTCCAGGGGGCGCGGAATGAGCAGTTCTTC
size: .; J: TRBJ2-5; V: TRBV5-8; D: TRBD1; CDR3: CASSWDSTQETQYF; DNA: TGTGCCAGCAGCTGGGACAGTACTCAAGAGACCCAGTACTTC
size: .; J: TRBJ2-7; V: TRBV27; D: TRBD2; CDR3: CASSGRGLAEYEQYF; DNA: TGTGCCAGCAGTGGCCGGGGACTAGCGGAATACGAGCAGTACTTC
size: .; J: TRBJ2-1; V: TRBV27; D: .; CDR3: CASSLWRAGYNEQFF; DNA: TGTGCCAGCAGTTTATGGAGAGCTGGCTACAATGAGCAGTTCTTC
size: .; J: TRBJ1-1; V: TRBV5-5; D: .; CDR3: CASARWFNTEAFF; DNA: TGTGCCAGCGCCAGATGGTTCAACACTGAAGCTTTCTTT
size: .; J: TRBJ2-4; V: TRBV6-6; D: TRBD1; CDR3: CASRTGGQNIQYF; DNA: TGTGCCAGCAGGACAGGGGGCCAAAACATTCAGTACTTC
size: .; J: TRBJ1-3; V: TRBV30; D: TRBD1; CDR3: CAWSVQGSGNTIYF; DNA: TGTGCCTGGAGTGTACAGGGGAGCGGAAACACCATATATTTT
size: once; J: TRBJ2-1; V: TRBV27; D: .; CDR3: CSTSWGDSYNEQFF; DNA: TGTTCAACGAGTTGGGGGGATTCATACAATGAGCAGTTCTTC
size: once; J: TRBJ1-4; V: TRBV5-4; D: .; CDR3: CASSPEGRGNEKLFF; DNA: TGTGCCAGCAGCCCCGAGGGTCGAGGTAATGAAAAACTGTTTTTT
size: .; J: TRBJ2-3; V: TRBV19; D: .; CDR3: CASSWGRGTDTQYF; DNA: TGTGCCAGTAGCTGGGGCAGGGGAACAGATACGCAGTATTTT
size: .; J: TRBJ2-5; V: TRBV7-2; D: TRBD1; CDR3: CASSPGTGSGETQYF; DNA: TGTGCCAGCAGCCCAGGGACAGGTAGTGGAGAGACCCAGTACTTC
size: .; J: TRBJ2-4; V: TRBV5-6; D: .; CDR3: CASSIDRLAKNIQYF; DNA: TGTGCCAGCAGCATTGACAGGCTAGCCAAAAACATTCAGTACTTC
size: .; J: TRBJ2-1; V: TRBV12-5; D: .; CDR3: CASDKPEGNNEQFF; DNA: TGTGCTAGTGACAAACCCGAGGGAAACAATGAGCAGTTCTTC
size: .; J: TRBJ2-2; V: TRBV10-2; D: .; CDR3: CASCEARATGELFF; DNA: TGCGCCAGCTGTGAGGCGCGGGCGACCGGGGAGCTGTTTTTT
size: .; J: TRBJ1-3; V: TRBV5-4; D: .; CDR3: CASSLSFGNTIYF; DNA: TGTGCCAGCAGCTTGTCTTTCGGAAACACCATATATTTT
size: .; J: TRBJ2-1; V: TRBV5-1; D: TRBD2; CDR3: CASSRLIGGVSNEQFF; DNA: TGCGCCAGCAGCCGGCTAATCGGGGGGGTAAGCAATGAGCAGTTCTTC
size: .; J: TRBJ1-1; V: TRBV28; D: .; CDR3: CASTGGRDTEAFF; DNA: TGTGCCAGTACCGGGGGGCGGGACACTGAAGCTTTCTTT
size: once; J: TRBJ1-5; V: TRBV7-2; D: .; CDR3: CASSPFQGDQPQHF; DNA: TGTGCCAGCAGCCCTTTTCAGGGTGATCAGCCCCAGCATTTT
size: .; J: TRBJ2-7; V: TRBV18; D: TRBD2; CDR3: CASSPGLSSYEQYF; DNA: TGTGCCAGCTCACCGGGACTAAGCTCCTACGAGCAGTACTTC
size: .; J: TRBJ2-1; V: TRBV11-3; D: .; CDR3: CASSSSSYNEQFF; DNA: TGTGCCAGCAGCTCGAGCTCCTACAATGAGCAGTTCTTC
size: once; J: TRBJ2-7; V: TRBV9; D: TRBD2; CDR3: CALSGIAGPSSYEQYF; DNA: TGTGCATTGTCAGGGATAGCGGGGCCAAGCTCCTACGAGCAGTACTTC
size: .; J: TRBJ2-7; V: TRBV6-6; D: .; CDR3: CASSYRPMEMGEQYF; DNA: TGTGCCAGCAGTTACCGGCCCATGGAGATGGGCGAGCAGTACTTC
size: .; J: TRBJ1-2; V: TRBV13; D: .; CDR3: CASSSRQAANYGYTF; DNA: TGTGCCAGCAGCTCAAGACAGGCAGCTAACTATGGCTACACCTTC
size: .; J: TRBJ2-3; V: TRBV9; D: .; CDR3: CASSVEVGADTQYF; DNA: TGTGCCAGCAGCGTAGAGGTGGGGGCGGATACGCAGTATTTT
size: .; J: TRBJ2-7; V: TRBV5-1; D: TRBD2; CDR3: CASSPSAGVRSAYEQYF; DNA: TGCGCCAGCAGCCCCTCTGCGGGAGTACGGTCGGCGTACGAGCAGTACTTC
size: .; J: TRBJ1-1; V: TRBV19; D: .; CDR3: CASSIWGVKNTEAFF; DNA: TGTGCCAGTAGTATTTGGGGGGTGAAGAACACTGAAGCTTTCTTT
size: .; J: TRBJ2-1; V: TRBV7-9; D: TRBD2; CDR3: CASSSGLAGTSYNEQFF; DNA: TGTGCCAGCAGCTCTGGACTAGCGGGAACTTCCTACAATGAGCAGTTCTTC
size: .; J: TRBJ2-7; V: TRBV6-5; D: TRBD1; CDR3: CASSRTGGEYEQYF; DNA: TGTGCCAGCAGCCGTACAGGGGGCGAATACGAGCAGTACTTC
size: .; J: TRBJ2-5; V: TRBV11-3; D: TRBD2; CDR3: CASSPSGGNQETQYF; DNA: TGTGCCAGCAGCCCTAGCGGGGGGAACCAAGAGACCCAGTACTTC
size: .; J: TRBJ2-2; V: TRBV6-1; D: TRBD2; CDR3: CASSLSGMNTGELFF; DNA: TGTGCCAGTTCACTTAGCGGGATGAACACCGGGGAGCTGTTTTTT
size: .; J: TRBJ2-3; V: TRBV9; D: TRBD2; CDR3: CASSPATSGIADTQYF; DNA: TGTGCCAGCAGCCCGGCGACTAGCGGGATTGCAGATACGCAGTATTTT
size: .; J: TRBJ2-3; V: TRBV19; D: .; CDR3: CASSSRTDTQYF; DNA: TGTGCCAGTAGCAGTCGCACAGATACGCAGTATTTT
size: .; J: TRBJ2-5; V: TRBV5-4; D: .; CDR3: CASSSNPSAGETQYF; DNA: TGTGCCAGCAGCTCCAATCCTAGCGCAGGAGAGACCCAGTACTTC
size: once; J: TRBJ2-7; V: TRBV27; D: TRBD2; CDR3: CASSISGATYEQYF; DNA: TGTGCCAGCAGTATTAGCGGGGCTACCTACGAGCAGTACTTC
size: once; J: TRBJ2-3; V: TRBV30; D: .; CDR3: CACHGLIDTQYF; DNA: TGTGCCTGCCACGGTCTTATAGATACGCAGTATTTT
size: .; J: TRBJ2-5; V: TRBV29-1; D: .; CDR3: CSAQSSGSGQTQYF; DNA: TGCAGCGCCCAAAGCTCAGGGAGCGGGCAGACCCAGTACTTC